This is a list of T cell receptor beta chains from one sample in a study of breast tumors, draining lymph nodes, adjacent tissues. From the multiplex PCR reads, TCRdb called clonotypes with MiXCR, one entry per CDR3 protein. Of about 140,000 distinct CDR3 sequences listed, about 33% are singletons. The sample taken for sequencing was axillary lymph node tissue. These receptors all stem from a female donor with breast cancer. Some clones in this sample may be carry-over from other donors' samples. The CDR3 runs from the conserved cysteine through the conserved F or W. Fields, in order: V gene, J gene, D gene, clone size, CDR3 DNA, CDR3 protein. The D gene is left open where the match is weak. Expanded clones are given a class, and other clones once, few, many or no size at all.

TRBV10-3	TRBJ2-3	TRBD2	many	TGTGCCATCAGTGAGTCTCTGGGGGGGGCAGATACGCAGTATTTT	CAISESLGGADTQYF
TRBV15	TRBJ1-1	.	.	TGTGCCACCAGCAGAGGGGGTACCACTGAAGCTTTCTTT	CATSRGGTTEAFF
TRBV30	TRBJ2-5	.	many	TGTGCCTGGAGGACCCGATGGAGAGAAGAGACCCAGTACTTC	CAWRTRWREETQYF
TRBV20-1	TRBJ2-1	TRBD1	many	TGCAGTGCTAGGTGGAAGGGGGCTAACAATGAGCAGTTCTTC	CSARWKGANNEQFF
TRBV2	TRBJ2-3	.	many	TGTGCCAGCCTGAGCCAGGGGCTCAGGGCGACAGATACGCAGTATTTT	CASLSQGLRATDTQYF
TRBV27	TRBJ1-5	.	few	TGTGCCAGCAGTTGGGACCGCAATCAGCCCCAGCATTTT	CASSWDRNQPQHF
TRBV27	TRBJ2-3	.	few	TGTGCCAGCAGTTCAAAAAAGAAACGGGATACGCAGTATTTT	CASSSKKKRDTQYF
TRBV2	TRBJ2-1	.	many	TGTGCCAGCAGTGTAGCGCGGGGCAATGAGCAGTTCTTC	CASSVARGNEQFF
TRBV5-1	TRBJ2-3	.	many	TGCGCCAGCAGCTTGGTAATAGCGCTGGATACGCAGTATTTT	CASSLVIALDTQYF
TRBV2	TRBJ1-2	.	.	TGTGCCAGCAGTGCCACAGGGTCCTTTGGCTACACCTTC	CASSATGSFGYTF
TRBV5-1	TRBJ1-4	.	many	TGCGCCAGCAGCAAGACGGAACGTAATGAAAAACTGTTTTTT	CASSKTERNEKLFF
TRBV7-8	TRBJ2-7	TRBD2	many	TGTGCCAGCAGCTTAGCGGGGGGGAACCTAAGGTTCTACGAGCAGTACTTC	CASSLAGGNLRFYEQYF
TRBV5-4	TRBJ2-5	.	.	TGTGCCAGCAGACCGGACACAACGCAAGAGACCCAGTACTTC	CASRPDTTQETQYF
TRBV11-2	TRBJ2-5	.	.	TGTGCCAGCAGCTTGGGGACCAATTCCCAAGAGACCCAGTACTTC	CASSLGTNSQETQYF
TRBV19	TRBJ1-1	TRBD1	.	TGTGCCAGTAGTCGACGGACAGGGCGGCGGACTGAAGCTTTCTTT	CASSRRTGRRTEAFF
TRBV12-3/TRBV12-4	TRBJ1-1	TRBD1	few	TGTGCCAGCAACAGACAGGGACCCTTGGGCACTGAAGCTTTCTTT	CASNRQGPLGTEAFF
TRBV18	TRBJ1-5	.	few	TGTGCCAGCTCACCAGAGACAGGCAATCAGCCCCAGCATTTT	CASSPETGNQPQHF
TRBV7-6	TRBJ2-3	.	.	TGTGCCAGCAGCTTAGCGGAGGGGGGGACGACAGATACGCAGTATTTT	CASSLAEGGTTDTQYF
TRBV7-9	TRBJ1-3	.	many	TGTGCCTCAAACGCCGGCTCTGGAAACACCATATATTTT	CASNAGSGNTIYF
TRBV24-1	TRBJ2-5	.	many	TGTGCCACCAGTACCCCTGGGCAGGCCCAAGGGGAGACCCAGTACTTC	CATSTPGQAQGETQYF
TRBV7-9	TRBJ2-5	.	.	TGTGCCAGCAGCTTAGGGGGGCGCAACCAAGAGACCCAGTACTTC	CASSLGGRNQETQYF
TRBV28	TRBJ2-7	.	many	TGTGCCAGCAGCGAACTGTACGAGCAGTACTTC	CASSELYEQYF
TRBV2	TRBJ2-6	.	.	TGTGCCAGCAGTGAAGGGCAGGAAAGGTGTAACGTCCTGACTTTC	CASSEGQERCNVLTF
TRBV12-3/TRBV12-4	TRBJ1-2	TRBD1	many	TGTGCCAGCATCCTTGGGGGCAGGGGGTCGAATGGCTACACCTTC	CASILGGRGSNGYTF
TRBV5-1	TRBJ1-4	.	many	TGCGCCAGCAGCTTGACTATCCCAACTAATGAAAAACTGTTTTTT	CASSLTIPTNEKLFF
TRBV3-1	TRBJ1-6	.	many	TGTGCCAGCACCACATCTGGTTCCTATAATTCACCCCTCCACTTT	CASTTSGSYNSPLHF
TRBV7-2	TRBJ1-6	TRBD1	medium-sized	TGTGCCAGCAGCTTACGACAGGGGAATAATTCACCCCTCCACTTT	CASSLRQGNNSPLHF
TRBV6-1	TRBJ1-2	.	many	TGTGCCAGCAGAATGAACCTTAACTATGGCTACACCTTC	CASRMNLNYGYTF
TRBV29-1	TRBJ1-5	.	.	TGCAGCGTTGACAGGGAGAATCAGCCCCAGCATTTT	CSVDRENQPQHF
TRBV7-2	TRBJ2-3	.	many	TGTGCCAGCAGCTTGGCTGGACGCACAGATACGCAGTATTTT	CASSLAGRTDTQYF
TRBV10-3	TRBJ2-5	.	many	TGTGCCATCAGTGAGACTACTCGGGACTTCCAAGAGACCCAGTACTTC	CAISETTRDFQETQYF
TRBV2	TRBJ1-6	.	.	TGTGCCAGCAGTGGGGCAGGGAATAATTCTCCCCTCCACTTT	CASSGAGNNSPLHF
TRBV19	TRBJ2-1	TRBD2	many	TGTGCCAGTAGTTTCCTAGCGGAGCTAAATGAGCAGTTCTTC	CASSFLAELNEQFF
TRBV5-4	TRBJ2-1	.	many	TGTGCCAGCAGCTTAGGGGGGCTCGGGAATGAGCAGTTCTTC	CASSLGGLGNEQFF
TRBV12-3/TRBV12-4	TRBJ2-3	.	many	TGTGCCAGCATTTTAGGGGCCCTGGATACGCAGTATTTT	CASILGALDTQYF
TRBV3-1	TRBJ1-3	.	.	TGTGCCAGCAGCCCTTTAGAAGCTGGAAACACCATATATTTT	CASSPLEAGNTIYF
TRBV6-6	TRBJ1-1	.	.	TGTGCCAGCAGTTACTCGAACAGAGGCACTGAAGCTTTCTTT	CASSYSNRGTEAFF
TRBV5-1	TRBJ2-3	TRBD2	many	TGCGCCAGCAGCTGGGGGACTAGCGGGGGCCCCTTACTCACAGATACGCAGTATTTT	CASSWGTSGGPLLTDTQYF
TRBV5-4	TRBJ1-3	.	many	TGTGCCAGCAGCCCCGGACCCTACTCTGGAAACACCATATATTTT	CASSPGPYSGNTIYF
TRBV18	TRBJ1-4	.	few	TGTGCCAGTTCACTTCGGCTTGAGGAAAAACCGTTTTTT	CASSLRLEEKPFF
TRBV11-2	TRBJ1-2	.	many	TGTGCCAGCAGCTTAAGCGGGGCTAACTATGGCTACACCTTC	CASSLSGANYGYTF
TRBV5-1	TRBJ2-3	.	many	TGCGCCAGCAGCCAATCAGGGTTCACAGATACGCAGTATTTT	CASSQSGFTDTQYF
TRBV2	TRBJ2-6	TRBD1	many	TGTGCCAGCAGTTACCGGGACAGGCTTTCCGGGCCGGCTGGGGCCAACGTCCTGACTTTC	CASSYRDRLSGPAGANVLTF
TRBV7-2	TRBJ2-5	.	many	TGTGCCAGCAGCCCGGGGTGGGAGACCCAGTACTTC	CASSPGWETQYF
TRBV7-9	TRBJ2-3	.	many	TGTGCCAGCAGCTTAGGGGCAGGGTTCACAGATACGCAGTATTTT	CASSLGAGFTDTQYF